The 5 T cell receptor beta chains listed next were all sequenced from one sample in a study of blood T cells in healthy people across ages. The authors ran a second PCR of about 6 to 11 cycles using a sample-barcoded 5' primer and a J-beta primer mix. TCRdb reprocessed the 5' RACE reads via MiXCR and lists one record per CDR3 protein. The sample comprises 1 million to 1.2 million distinct CDR3 sequences, about two fifths of which are singletons, and under 15% rests with the top ten. The sequenced sample was blood. Receptors originate from a man aged 18 to 29 in good health.

The chain links TRBV20-1 to TRBJ1-2; 10 bases align to TRBD1. The CDR3 is made up of 13 amino acids. Per the germline V gene, CDR1 is DFQATT and CDR2 is SNEGSKA (reference sequence). Trimming took 7 bases from V and 5 from J; bases not matched to a gene: 7. This CDR3 reads CSVRQGALYGYTF. In DNA, the CDR3 is TGCAGTGTCAGACAGGGGGCATTGTATGGCTACACCTTC.

On this clonotype itself: At one boundary the junction diverges from the germline segment, which might be a read error. This sequence joins TRBV7-2 and TRBJ2-5, with D uncertain. The J call is in doubt because the DNA end fits TRBJ2-7 better. The CDR3 spans 13 residues. Germline values: CDR1 SGHTA, CDR2 FQGNSA. Written as DNA, the CDR3 is TGTGCCGGCAGCTTAGGTGGTATCGCCGAGCAGTACTTC. This gives the protein CAGSLGGIAEQYF.

The chain uses TRBV6-2 or TRBV6-3 and TRBJ2-2, with TRBD1 identical over 8 bases. The germline V gene has CDR1 MNHEY and CDR2 SVGEGT. Trimming cost V 4 bases and J 1 base; bases outside gene matches: 5. The CDR3 totals 16 residues. CDR3 DNA sequence: TGTGCCAGCAGTTCCTCGGACAGGGTGAACACCGGGGAGCTGTTTTTT. Translated: CASSSSDRVNTGELFF.

Only a few counts were recorded for this clonotype. The genes are TRBV6-2 or TRBV6-3 and TRBJ2-7, with D possibly TRBD1 on 5 matching bases. The CDR3 covers 13 residues. Trimming took off 5 bases at V and 3 bases at J, with 11 bases between the two ends. The germline gives CDR1 MNHEY, CDR2 SVGEGT. CDR3: CASSVAGLYEQYF. The CDR3 nucleotides are TGTGCCAGCAGTGTGGCAGGGCTCTACGAGCAGTACTTC.

This clonotype has only a few counts. V usage is TRBV5-1 and J usage is TRBJ2-5; D is perhaps TRBD2 (6 bases). Germline assignment: CDR1 SGHRS and CDR2 YFSETQ. This CDR3 comprises 15 residues. Trimming removed 0 bases from V and 0 bases from J, with 9 bases in between. This chain's CDR3 is CASSLAGTHQETQYF. Here the CDR3 DNA reads TGCGCCAGCAGCTTGGCAGGGACTCACCAAGAGACCCAGTACTTC. The entire variable domain, with the rest obtained from reference TRBV5-1 and TRBJ2-5, is as follows: KAGVTQTPRYLIKTRGQQVTLSCSPISGHRSVSWYQQTPGQGLQFLFEYFSETQRNKGNFPGRFSGRQFSNSRSEMNVSTLELGDSALYLCASSLAGTHQETQYFGPGTRLLVL.